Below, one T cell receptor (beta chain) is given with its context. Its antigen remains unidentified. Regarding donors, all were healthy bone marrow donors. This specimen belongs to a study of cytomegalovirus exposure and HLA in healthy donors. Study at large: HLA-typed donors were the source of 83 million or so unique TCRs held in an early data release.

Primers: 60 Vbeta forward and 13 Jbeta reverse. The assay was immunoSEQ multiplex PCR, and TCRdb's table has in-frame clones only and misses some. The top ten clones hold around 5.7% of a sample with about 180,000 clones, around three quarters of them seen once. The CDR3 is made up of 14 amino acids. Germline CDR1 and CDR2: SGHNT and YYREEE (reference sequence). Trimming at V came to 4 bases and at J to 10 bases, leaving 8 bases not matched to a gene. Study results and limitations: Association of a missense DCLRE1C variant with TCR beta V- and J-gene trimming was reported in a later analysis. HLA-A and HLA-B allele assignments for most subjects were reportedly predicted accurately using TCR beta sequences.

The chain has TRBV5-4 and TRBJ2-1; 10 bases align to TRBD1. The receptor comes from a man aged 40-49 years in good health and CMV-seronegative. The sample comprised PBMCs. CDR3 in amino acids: CASSKRQGAYEQFF. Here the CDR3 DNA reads TGTGCCAGCAGCAAACGACAGGGGGCTTACGAGCAGTTCTTC.